Below are 11 T cell receptor beta chains sequenced from a single sample in a study of radiotherapy plus CTLA-4 blockade in lung cancer. Measured with immunoSEQ multiplex PCR; TCRdb has only the in-frame clones, and not every one. The data hold about 77,000 clones, with approximately 73% observed a single time. This material consisted of peripheral blood, taken from a patient treated with radiotherapy plus ipilimumab. These receptors all stem from a human donor with non-small cell lung cancer whose response to radiotherapy plus ipilimumab could not be evaluated.

The V call is TRBV5-4, the J call TRBJ2-3; D is unclear. This CDR3 has 14 residues. V lost 4 bases, J lost 1 base, and 10 bases lay in between. CDR1 and CDR2 (germline): SGHNT, YYREEE (reference sequence). The CDR3 coding sequence is TGTGCCAGCAGCCTACCCTACCGCACAGATACGCAGTATTTT. Amino acids: CASSLPYRTDTQYF.

The rearrangement uses TRBV13 and TRBJ1-1; unclear D gene. V was shortened by 2 bases and J by 5 bases, with 9 bases between the two germline ends. The CDR3 has 13 amino acids. Germline V lookup: CDR1 PRHDT, CDR2 FYEKMQ (reference sequence). CDR3 coding DNA: TGTGCCAGCAGCTTATCTGCGGGGACTGAAGCTTTCTTT. This translates into CASSLSAGTEAFF.

This chain uses TRBV6-5 with TRBJ2-4, with D possibly TRBD2 on 5 matching bases. CDR1 is MNHEY and CDR2 is SVGAGI in the germline V gene. V was clipped by 4 bases and J by 8 bases, with 15 bases between them. This CDR3 is built from 14 residues. In nucleotides, the CDR3 is TGTGCCAGCAGTTCCAGATCGGGGAGAGACATTCAGTACTTC. As protein: CASSSRSGRDIQYF.

V gene TRBV25-1 combines with J gene TRBJ2-3; D is uncertain. CDR1 and CDR2 from the germline V gene are MGHDK and SYGVNS. The CDR3 has 11 amino acids. The ends were cut back, 8 bases at V and 5 bases at J, with 8 bases in the middle. The CDR3 DNA sequence: TGTGCCAGCTCAAGAGTAGATACGCAGTATTTT. Translating it yields CASSRVDTQYF.

The rearrangement links TRBV21-1 to TRBJ2-4; the D call of TRBD1 is as the table states it, not checked on the DNA. TRBV21-1 corresponds to a pseudogene. The CDR3 has 16 residues. DNA of the CDR3: TGTGCCAGCAGCAAAGACAAAGTCCTAGCCAAAAACATTCAGTACTTC. Its translation is CASSKDKVLAKNIQYF.

The genes are TRBV11-2 and TRBJ1-2; 7 bases line up with TRBD1. Trimming took 5 bases from V and 4 from J; bases not matched to a gene: 4. The length of the CDR3 is 13 residues. Germline V gene sequence: CDR1 SGHAT, CDR2 FQNNGV. CDR3 sequence reads: CASSTTGSYGYTF. CDR3 DNA sequence: TGTGCCAGCAGCACGACAGGGTCCTATGGCTACACCTTC.

The chain combines TRBV5-4 with TRBJ2-7; weak D call: TRBD2 (6 bases). The CDR3 consists of 13 residues. The germline V gene has CDR1 SGHNT and CDR2 YYREEE (reference sequence). Trimming removed 3 bases from V and 6 bases from J, with 13 bases in between. The CDR3 region is CASSSSGSGEQYF. For the CDR3, the DNA is TGTGCCAGCAGCTCATCGGGTAGCGGCGAGCAGTACTTC.

V usage is TRBV4-3 and J usage is TRBJ1-2; D uncertain. The CDR3 loop spans 12 amino acids. The V gene lost 1 base and the J gene lost 11 bases, with 11 bases spanning the gap. The V gene's germline CDR1 is LGHNA and CDR2 YSLEER. The DNA for the CDR3 is TGCGCCAGCAGCCAAGGATCGTTCCGGTACACCTTC. Translation: CASSQGSFRYTF.

This clone was seen a few times. This chain links TRBV6-4 with TRBJ1-2, with unresolved D. Germline V lookup: CDR1 MRHNA, CDR2 SNTAGT. This CDR3 has 16 residues. V dropped 2 bases and J dropped 9 bases, with 22 bases sitting between them. CDR3 coding DNA: TGTGCCAGCAGTGACGGTTATCTGGCCGGAGGGAAGAGCTACACCTTC. It is translated as CASSDGYLAGGKSYTF.

This clone was recorded a few times. CDR3 sequence: CAISESPGSYTF. The CDR3 region has the DNA TGTGCCATCAGTGAGTCGCCAGGTAGCTACACCTTC. The chain uses TRBV10-3 and TRBJ1-2; D is unresolved. V gave up 0 bases and J gave up 9 bases, with 8 bases separating them. CDR1 is ENHRY, CDR2 SYGVKD, per germline. CDR3 length: 12 amino acids.

The V call is TRBV27, the J call TRBJ1-2; TRBD1 aligns across 8 bases. With 2 bases clipped from V and 5 bases from J, the junction kept 7 bases outside the gene matches. CDR3 length equals 15 residues. Looked up from germline, CDR1 is MNHEY and CDR2 is SMNVEV (reference sequence). In nucleotides, the CDR3 is TGTGCCAGCAGTTTAACTCGGACAGGGCAGTATGGCTACACCTTC. Residues: CASSLTRTGQYGYTF.